The rows below give T cell receptor beta chains drawn from one sample of a study of blood T cell repertoires in COVID-19. Sequencing used immunoSEQ multiplex PCR; TCRdb keeps in-frame clones, though not all of them. The table lists about 180,000 clones, around 83% of them singletons, with 15% in the top ten. Sequencing input: PBMCs or T cells enriched from blood (not recorded which). These receptors came from a middle-aged man who had recovered from COVID-19. Each CDR3 is given with its conserved first and last residue. A D gene is named only where the DNA matches it firmly. Clone size appears in some rows only: once, few, many, or a class for an expanded clone.

>NA|TRBJ1-6|TRBV4-1|NA
TGCGCCAGCAACCAGGGAGAGGAGATTAATTCACCCCTCCACTTT
CASNQGEEINSPLHF
>NA|TRBJ1-2|TRBV9|NA
TGTGCCAGCAGCGGTACAGGGCCCTACTATGGCTACACCTTC
CASSGTGPYYGYTF
>many|TRBJ2-1|TRBV7-8|TRBD2
TGTGCCAGCAGCTTAGGCTTATCTAGCGGGGGTAGCTCCTACAATGAGCAGTTCTTC
CASSLGLSSGGSSYNEQFF
>NA|TRBJ2-5|TRBV5-1|NA
TGCGCCAGCAGCTTGATAGGGGTGAAAGAGACCCAGTACTTC
CASSLIGVKETQYF
>once|TRBJ1-3|TRBV20-1|NA
TGCAGTGCTAGTGTCGGGACAAGCTCTGGAAACACCATATATTTT
CSASVGTSSGNTIYF
>once|TRBJ1-1|TRBV18|NA
TGTGCCAGCTCACGTACGCGGACAGATAACACTGAAGCTTTCTTT
CASSRTRTDNTEAFF
>NA|TRBJ2-5|TRBV7-6|NA
TGTGCCAGCAGCTTAGCGCAGGGCCTCCAAGAGACCCAGTACTTC
CASSLAQGLQETQYF
>once|TRBJ2-7|TRBV30|NA
TGTGCCTGGAGTCCGACCTTAGCTAGCCACGAGCAGTACTTC
CAWSPTLASHEQYF
>NA|TRBJ1-3|TRBV3-1/TRBV3-2|NA
TGTGCCAGCAGCCAAGAGTTCAGCTCTGGAAACACCATATATTTT
CASSQEFSSGNTIYF
>NA|TRBJ1-6|TRBV30|NA
TGTGCCTGGAGTGATGTCAAATCACCCCTCCACTTT
CAWSDVKSPLHF
>NA|TRBJ2-7|TRBV18|NA
TGTGCCAGCTCAGGGGTAGGGGCCGAGCAGTACTTC
CASSGVGAEQYF
>NA|TRBJ1-4|TRBV15|NA
TGTGCCACCAGCACCCTCGGAGGGGTGACGGATGAAAAACTGTTTTTT
CATSTLGGVTDEKLFF
>NA|TRBJ1-2|TRBV2|TRBD1
TGTGCCAGCAGGAGACAGGGTCTTGGCTACACCTTC
CASRRQGLGYTF
>NA|TRBJ1-5|TRBV7-8|NA
TGTGCCAGCAGCACCACGACAGGCAATCAGCCCCAGCATTTT
CASSTTTGNQPQHF
>once|TRBJ1-3|TRBV5-4|NA
TGTGCCAGCAGCTTGAAGTCCGGGGGTGCTGGAAACACCATATATTTT
CASSLKSGGAGNTIYF
>NA|TRBJ2-2|TRBV9|NA
TGTGCCAGCAGCGTAAGGAGGGGCGGGGAGCTGTTTTTT
CASSVRRGGELFF
>NA|TRBJ1-3|TRBV30|NA
TGTGCCTGGAGTTCGGAGGGAAAAGGAAACACCATATATTTT
CAWSSEGKGNTIYF
>few|TRBJ1-3|TRBV28|NA
TGTGCCAGCAGTTCACAGGGAGCTGGAAACACCATATATTTT
CASSSQGAGNTIYF